The clone carrying this T cell receptor (beta chain) was counted ten times or more. Germline V CDR1 and CDR2: SGHDT, YYEEEE. This CDR3 spans 15 amino acids. J was trimmed by 3 bases and V by 4 bases; bases with no gene match: 5. In TCRdb, the RT-PCR reads were re-called with MiXCR into one record per CDR3 protein. The sample lists about 680,000 distinct CDR3 sequences, approximately 15% occurring once. Sample: memory CD4+ T cells from blood. This receptor was taken from a female donor in good health, serving as a healthy control. The V gene is TRBV5-6, the J gene TRBJ2-3; the match to TRBD2 covers 10 bases. The CDR3 reads CASSPGLAVTDTQYF. The CDR3 DNA reads as TGTGCCAGCAGCCCCGGACTAGCGGTGACAGATACGCAGTATTTT. The complete variable domain, with remaining parts taken from reference TRBV5-6 and TRBJ2-3, reads DAGVTQSPTHLIKTRGQQVTLRCSPKSGHDTVSWYQQALGQGPQFIFQYYEEEERQRGNFPDRFSGHQFPNYSSELNVNALLLGDSALYLCASSPGLAVTDTQYFGPGTRLTVL.